A single sample is the source of the 10 T cell receptor beta chains below, sequenced in a study of OX40 agonist ivuxolimab in advanced cancers. The table came from immunoSEQ multiplex PCR; TCRdb's copy has only in-frame clones and leaves some out. Among some 100,000 clones listed, under 85% were seen once. This specimen consisted of CD4+ or CD8+ T cells sorted from blood, obtained in a trial of the OX40 agonist ivuxolimab. The receptors stem from an adult with an advanced solid tumor such as melanoma, head and neck, liver or kidney cancer.

The CDR3 sequence: CASSQTATDTQYF. The CDR3 DNA sequence: TGCGCCAGCAGCCAGACAGCCACAGATACGCAGTATTTT. V is TRBV4-3 and J is TRBJ2-3; TRBD1 might be the D (5 bases). V shed 3 bases and J shed 2 bases, with 6 bases lying between them. Germline V gene sequence: CDR1 LGHNA, CDR2 YSLEER. The CDR3 has 13 amino acids.

The CDR3 sequence: CASSFTSGKARTGELFF. DNA for the CDR3: TGTGCCAGCAGCTTCACTAGCGGGAAGGCGAGAACCGGGGAGCTGTTTTTT. The rearrangement links TRBV11-2 to TRBJ2-2; 10 bases are a match to TRBD2. The CDR3 is 17 residues long. V lost 3 bases to trimming and J lost 5 bases; unmatched junction nucleotides: 9. Germline assignment: CDR1 SGHAT and CDR2 FQNNGV. Full variable domain (outside the CDR3, taken from reference TRBV11-2 and TRBJ2-2): EAGVAQSPRYKIIEKRQSVAFWCNPISGHATLYWYQQILGQGPKLLIQFQNNGVVDDSQLPKDRFSAERLKGVDSTLKIQPAKLEDSAVYLCASSFTSGKARTGELFFGEGSRLTVL.

Here the CDR3 DNA reads TGTGCCAGCAGTCCTAGAGGGGCGCGGGAGCTGTTTTTT. Its protein product is CASSPRGARELFF. This chain links TRBV7-9 with TRBJ2-2; D may be TRBD1 or TRBD2 (5 bases each). Germline assignment: CDR1 SEHNR and CDR2 FQNEAQ (reference sequence). Trimming took off 6 bases at V and 9 bases at J, with 14 bases between the two ends. CDR3 length: 13 residues.

Here the CDR3 reads CASSHTTGYGYEQYF. CDR3 sequence (DNA): TGTGCCAGCAGCCACACCACCGGGTACGGGTACGAGCAGTACTTC. The gene calls are TRBV6-1 and TRBJ2-7; D remains ambiguous. V lost 6 bases and J 4 bases, leaving 19 bases between the germline ends. CDR1 and CDR2 (germline): MNHNS, SASEGT. The CDR3 runs to 15 residues.

The V call is TRBV27, the J call TRBJ1-5; D is undetermined. The CDR3 is 11 residues long. Trimming shortened V by 4 bases and J by 6 bases, and 4 bases separated the two germline ends. The V gene's germline CDR1 is MNHEY and CDR2 SMNVEV (reference sequence). The CDR3, as DNA: TGTGCCAGCAGTTACAGTCAGCCCCAGCATTTT. It yields the protein CASSYSQPQHF.

The rearrangement uses TRBV10-3 and TRBJ2-3; tentatively, D is TRBD1 (6 bases). The germline V gene has CDR1 ENHRY and CDR2 SYGVKD. CDR3 length equals 14 residues. Trimming cost V 11 bases and J 2 bases, with 17 bases left between them. The CDR3 bases are TGTGCCGCGAAGATTGGACAGCTCACAGATACGCAGTATTTT. Translation: CAAKIGQLTDTQYF.

This chain joins TRBV29-1 and TRBJ1-1, with TRBD1 matching 8 bases. Germline V gene lookup returns CDR1 SQVTM and CDR2 ANQGSEA. The ends lost 6 bases at V and 5 bases at J; junction bases unmatched: 8. The CDR3 contains 13 residues. CDR3 bases: TGCAGCGTCCAACAGGGGGGAGGGACTGAAGCTTTCTTT. This sequence encodes CSVQQGGGTEAFF.

The rearrangement links TRBV27 to TRBJ2-2; D gene ambiguous. The CDR3 has 15 amino acids. V gave up 6 bases and J gave up 1 base, with 12 bases separating them. CDR1 is MNHEY, CDR2 SMNVEV, per germline (reference sequence). The CDR3 spells CASSPRDKNTGELFF. The DNA of the CDR3 is TGTGCCAGCAGCCCCCGAGACAAGAACACCGGGGAGCTGTTTTTT.

This rearrangement joins TRBV6-1 to TRBJ2-3; D not resolved. The CDR3 totals 12 residues. Germline CDR1 and CDR2: MNHNS and SASEGT. Trimming shortened V by 1 base and J by 9 bases, and 8 bases separated the two germline ends. CDR3 loop: CASSEELWTQYF. The CDR3 DNA reads TGTGCCAGCAGTGAAGAGCTGTGGACGCAGTATTTT.

This clone was counted a few times. V gene TRBV4-3 combines with J gene TRBJ2-3, with D perhaps TRBD1 (5 bases). Trimming cost V 0 bases and J 2 bases, with 12 bases left between them. In germline, CDR1 is LGHNA, CDR2 YSLEER. This CDR3 region has 16 residues. The CDR3 sequence is CASSQDRQISTDTQYF. Here the CDR3 DNA reads TGCGCCAGCAGCCAAGATCGACAGATTTCCACAGATACGCAGTATTTT.